This section outlines one T cell receptor (beta chain) sequence together with its context. The sample comes from a study of cytomegalovirus exposure and HLA in healthy donors. In the PCR, 60 Vbeta and 13 Jbeta primers were used. Clones were read by immunoSEQ multiplex PCR, and TCRdb kept only the in-frame ones, dropping some. Seen here are around 130,000 clones, approximately 84% observed once, and the top ten hold 2.7%. Germline V gene lookup returns CDR1 MNHEY and CDR2 SVGAGI. The CDR3 contains 12 residues. V was shortened by 6 bases and J by 11 bases, with 16 bases between the two germline ends. The source of this sequence is a boy between 2 and 10 years old in good health and CMV-seronegative. The V and J genes are TRBV6-5 and TRBJ1-1; D is ambiguous. The sample taken for sequencing was PBMCs. The CDR3 DNA reads as TGTGCCAGCAGCCCACGAGCGAAGGAGGCTTTCTTT. It specifies CASSPRAKEAFF.